This T cell receptor (beta chain) was documented in a study of T cells in Graves' hyperthyroidism and ophthalmopathy. This clonotype has just a few counts. CDR3 length equals 14 residues. Germline loops: CDR1 MNHEY, CDR2 SMNVEV (reference sequence). V lost 4 bases, J lost 2 bases, and 3 bases stayed unmatched. Disease duration was under 3 months in the ophthalmopathy patients, who also had a Clinical Activity Score of at least 3 and a NOSPECS grade of at least 4. Uncontrolled infection, other autoimmune disease, pregnancy or lactation disqualified patients from enrolment. Clinical symptoms, serum thyroxine, TRAb, thyroid ultrasound and orbital computed tomography established diagnosis. The investigators amplified TCR beta CDR3 regions from RNA transcripts. The HTBI set primed first-round TCR CDR3 RT-PCR. Using its own MiXCR run on the multiplex PCR reads, TCRdb lists one record per CDR3 protein. The sample includes hundreds of thousands of distinct CDR3 sequences, 22% of them seen just once.

The source material was blood. The TCR was taken from a young man with Graves' ophthalmopathy. V and J are TRBV27 and TRBJ1-1, with 8 bases lining up with TRBD1. The CDR3 DNA reads as TGTGCCAGCAGTTCAGACAGGGGCAACACTGAAGCTTTCTTT. Encoded protein: CASSSDRGNTEAFF.